What follows describes a single TCR beta chain. Its antigen is not known. The sample belongs to a study of response to subunit inactivated influenza vaccine. Study-wide findings and caveats: Few additional T cells are recruited per seasonal influenza vaccination, authors suggested.

The CDR3 extends over 14 amino acids. Germline loops: CDR1 SGHRS, CDR2 YFSETQ. Trimming removed 7 bases at V and 4 bases at J, with 16 bases between. TCRdb itself ran the RT-PCR reads through MiXCR, one entry per CDR3 protein. The sample lists approximately 570,000 distinct CDR3 sequences, 7.6% seen once, with roughly 13% in the top ten. This receptor was taken from a man aged 45-69 years who received an inactivated influenza vaccine. The chain has TRBV5-1 and TRBJ2-3, with D possibly being TRBD2 (7 bases). Sequencing was performed on PBMCs from blood, taken around 25 months after vaccination. The CDR3 DNA reads as TGCGCCAGCCATCCGGGGGGCGCCTCAGATACGCAGTATTTT. Encoded protein: CASHPGGASDTQYF.